This T cell receptor (beta chain) emerged from a study of T cell changes during pregnancy in multiple sclerosis. This table comes from immunoSEQ multiplex PCR, and its TCRdb copy is limited to in-frame clones, with some not included. The sample lists some 100,000 clones; around 90% were seen once. CDR3 size: 15 residues. The junction had 4 bases not matched to a gene; V was cut back by 2 bases and J by 4 bases. The germline V gene has CDR1 SGHRS and CDR2 YFSETQ. This specimen was peripheral blood, taken in the second trimester of pregnancy. The chain uses TRBV5-1 and TRBJ2-1; 9 bases map to TRBD2. This receptor was identified in a female donor with multiple sclerosis, enrolled in a pregnancy study. The CDR3 bases are TGCGCCAGCAGCTTAGGGACTAGCACTTACAATGAGCAGTTCTTC. It translates to CASSLGTSTYNEQFF. Looking up the rest from reference TRBV5-1 and TRBJ2-1 gives the full variable domain: KAGVTQTPRYLIKTRGQQVTLSCSPISGHRSVSWYQQTPGQGLQFLFEYFSETQRNKGNFPGRFSGRQFSNSRSEMNVSTLELGDSALYLCASSLGTSTYNEQFFGPGTRLTVL.